A single sample is the source of the 13 T cell receptor beta chains below, sequenced in a study of OX40 agonist ivuxolimab in advanced cancers. Profiling relied on immunoSEQ multiplex PCR, and the TCRdb table lists in-frame clones only, not all of them. The sample comprises about 36,000 clones, 88% of which are singletons, and less than 4.5% rests with the top ten. The sequencing here drew on CD4+ or CD8+ T cells sorted from blood, taken in a trial of the OX40 agonist ivuxolimab. The source of these receptors is an adult with an advanced solid tumor such as melanoma, head and neck, liver or kidney cancer.

This sequence joins TRBV18 and TRBJ1-2; a possible D gene is TRBD1 (6 bases). This CDR3 has 15 residues. Per the germline V gene, CDR1 is KGHSH and CDR2 is LQKENI. Trimming shortened V by 2 bases and J by 3 bases, and 13 bases separated the two germline ends. The CDR3 here is CASSPRADRYYGYTF. CDR3 coding DNA: TGTGCCAGCTCACCAAGGGCAGACAGGTACTATGGCTACACCTTC.

J is TRBJ2-3 and V is TRBV30, with 8 nucleotides matching TRBD1. CDR3 length equals 14 residues. The J segment lost 4 bases and the V segment lost 6 bases, leaving 9 bases of the junction unmatched. The germline gives CDR1 GTSNPN, CDR2 SVGIG (reference sequence). Written as DNA, the CDR3 is TGTGCCTGTAACGACAGGGGTAGATCAGATACGCAGTATTTT. Its protein product is CACNDRGRSDTQYF.

V and J are TRBV7-9 and TRBJ2-2; D gene ambiguous. CDR3 length: 16 residues. Trimming stripped 6 bases from V and 6 bases from J, with 20 bases between. Germline-derived CDR1 and CDR2 are SEHNR and FQNEAQ (reference sequence). CDR3: CASSSPPDVAAGELFF. In DNA form, the CDR3 reads TGTGCCAGCAGTTCTCCGCCGGACGTCGCGGCCGGGGAGCTGTTTTTT.

The CDR3 DNA follows: TGTGCCAGCAGTGAACTAACACGTATTCAAGAGACCCAGTACTTC. Encoded protein: CASSELTRIQETQYF. The V gene is TRBV25-1, the J gene TRBJ2-5, with D hard to call. CDR3 size: 15 residues. The V gene lost 2 bases and the J gene lost 2 bases, with 12 bases spanning the gap. Germline V gene sequence: CDR1 MGHDK, CDR2 SYGVNS.

This clone was detected only a few times. The V call is TRBV11-2, the J call TRBJ2-3; unclear D gene. The CDR3 covers 10 residues. Germline V gene sequence: CDR1 SGHAT, CDR2 FQNNGV. Trimming took 4 bases from V and 9 from J, leaving 5 bases between them. In DNA, the CDR3 is TGTGCCAGCAGCTCGCGGACGCAGTATTTT. It yields the protein CASSSRTQYF.

V gene TRBV25-1 combines with J gene TRBJ2-1; 11 nucleotides align to TRBD2. Per the germline V gene, CDR1 is MGHDK and CDR2 is SYGVNS. Unmatched junction bases numbered 11, after V lost 5 bases and J lost 2 bases. The CDR3 runs 18 residues. CDR3: CASSPSAGLAETYNEQFF. For the CDR3, the DNA is TGTGCCAGCAGTCCCTCCGCGGGACTAGCGGAGACCTACAATGAGCAGTTCTTC.

A few counts support this clone. The chain joins TRBV5-1 to TRBJ2-1; TRBD2 is a possible D gene (7 bases). Per germline, CDR1 SGHRS and CDR2 YFSETQ. V shed 4 bases and J shed 4 bases, with 18 bases lying between them. The CDR3 has 16 amino acids. CDR3 residues: CASSPLGGASYNEQFF. CDR3 coding DNA: TGCGCCAGCAGCCCCCTGGGGGGGGCAAGTTACAATGAGCAGTTCTTC.

The chain employs TRBV7-2 and TRBJ2-2; D is perhaps TRBD2 (6 bases). With 4 bases removed from V and 7 bases from J, the gap between germline ends came to 16 bases. Germline assignment: CDR1 SGHTA and CDR2 FQGNSA. This CDR3 contains 15 residues. The CDR3 bases are TGTGCCAGCAGCTCACAGACGGGGGTGGGCGGGGAGCTGTTTTTT. Encoded protein: CASSSQTGVGGELFF.

The sample holds a few counts of this clone. The chain recombines TRBV5-4 with TRBJ1-6; 10 bases are a match to TRBD1. The germline CDR1 and CDR2 sequences are SGHNT and YYREEE (reference sequence). This CDR3 spans 15 amino acids. The V gene end was trimmed by 1 base and the J gene end by 8 bases; junction bases not matched to a gene: 3. CDR3 region: CASSLSGTGDSPLHF. CDR3 in DNA: TGTGCCAGCAGCTTGTCCGGGACAGGGGATTCACCCCTCCACTTT.

CDR3 residues: CASSPDPGAETQYF. The CDR3 DNA reads as TGTGCCAGCAGCCCCGACCCTGGGGCAGAGACCCAGTACTTC. The rearrangement uses TRBV7-6 and TRBJ2-5, with D possibly matching TRBD1 (5 bases). This CDR3 has 14 residues. Between the trimmed V and J ends, which lost 5 bases and 4 bases, there was a span of 14 bases. Germline V gives CDR1 SGHVS, CDR2 FNYEAQ. The full variable domain, its missing parts supplied by reference TRBV7-6 and TRBJ2-5, is GAGVSQSPRYKVTKRGQDVALRCDPISGHVSLYWYRQALGQGPEFLTYFNYEAQQDKSGLPNDRFSAERPEGSISTLTIQRTEQRDSAMYRCASSPDPGAETQYFGPGTRLLVL.

The rearrangement links TRBV27 to TRBJ1-4; TRBD1 matches at 9 bases. From germline, CDR1 is MNHEY and CDR2 SMNVEV (reference sequence). The CDR3 loop spans 15 amino acids. Trimming took 5 bases from V and 4 from J; bases not matched to a gene: 5. CDR3 sequence reads: CASSPLGQGNEKLFF. CDR3 in DNA: TGTGCCAGCAGTCCTCTGGGACAGGGTAATGAAAAACTGTTTTTT.

V gene TRBV4-1 combines with J gene TRBJ1-2; D unclear. There are 14 residues in the CDR3. V dropped 0 bases and J dropped 4 bases, with 9 bases sitting between them. The germline CDR1 and CDR2 sequences are MGHRA and YSYEKL. DNA of the CDR3: TGCGCCAGCAGCCAAGATTCCCGGATCTATGGCTACACCTTC. Amino acid sequence: CASSQDSRIYGYTF.

The rearrangement uses TRBV29-1 and TRBJ1-1; D unresolved. CDR3 length equals 14 residues. CDR1 and CDR2 from the germline V gene are SQVTM and ANQGSEA. Deletions cut 5 bases from V and 0 bases from J, with 13 bases between. This CDR3 reads CSVLTLALNTEAFF. CDR3 bases: TGCAGCGTTCTTACGCTTGCTCTGAACACTGAAGCTTTCTTT.